The 20 T cell receptor beta chains reported below all come from one sample, sequenced in a study of T cells after yellow fever vaccination. TCRdb called the 5' RACE reads again in MiXCR, with one record for every CDR3 protein. The sample carries a few hundred thousand distinct CDR3 sequences, 17% recorded once. Sequenced material: PBMCs, taken roughly 5 days after the first yellow fever vaccination. The receptor source for this set is a man aged 18-30 years who received the YFV17D yellow fever vaccine.

The CDR3 DNA sequence: TGCAGCGTTCCCGGGACAGGGGAGGGTGGCTACACCTTC. Encoded protein: CSVPGTGEGGYTF. The rearrangement links TRBV29-1 to TRBJ1-2; 10 bases match TRBD1. There are 13 residues in the CDR3. The J segment lost 7 bases and the V segment lost 5 bases, leaving 7 bases of the junction unmatched. Germline CDR1 reads SQVTM; CDR2 reads ANQGSEA.

This clonotype was seen ten or more times. This chain connects TRBV4-3 to TRBJ1-1, with D uncertain. Trimming removed 0 bases from V and 0 bases from J, with 2 bases in between. This CDR3 region has 13 residues. CDR1 and CDR2 (germline): LGHNA, YSLEER. This CDR3 reads CASSQDLNTEAFF. The DNA of the CDR3 is TGCGCCAGCAGCCAAGATCTGAACACTGAAGCTTTCTTT.

This clonotype was detected a few times. V and J are TRBV24-1 and TRBJ2-2; tentatively, D is TRBD1 or TRBD2 (5 bases each). Germline V CDR1 and CDR2: KGHDR, SFDVKD. The CDR3 totals 13 residues. The V end was cut by 3 bases, the J end by 6 bases, with 7 bases between. The CDR3 bases are TGTGCCACCAGTGATGGGGGACCCGGGGAGCTGTTTTTT. Its protein product is CATSDGGPGELFF.

This clonotype has just a few counts. The rearrangement links TRBV27 to TRBJ2-5; 7 bases line up with TRBD1. CDR1 and CDR2 from the germline V gene are MNHEY and SMNVEV (reference sequence). The CDR3 is 13 amino acids. V lost 8 bases, J lost 3 bases, and 6 bases stayed unmatched. Here the CDR3 DNA reads TGTGCCAGCGGAACAGGGGCCAAAGAGACCCAGTACTTC. It translates to CASGTGAKETQYF.

This clonotype was seen a handful of times. The rearrangement joins TRBV18 to TRBJ2-7, with 7 nucleotides matching TRBD2. Germline loops: CDR1 KGHSH, CDR2 LQKENI. This CDR3 contains 15 residues. Germline trimming cut 3 bases from V and 3 bases from J; bases unmatched to any gene: 8. The CDR3 loop is CASSPGPSGHYEQYF. The CDR3 DNA reads TGTGCCAGCTCACCTGGCCCTAGCGGACACTACGAGCAGTACTTC.

This clonotype was picked up a small number of times. The chain joins TRBV3-1 to TRBJ2-2; D is tentatively TRBD1 or TRBD2 (5 bases each). There are 16 residues in the CDR3. Trimming removed 3 bases from V and 3 bases from J, with 14 bases in between. The germline V gene encodes CDR1 LGHDT and CDR2 YNNKEL (reference sequence). The DNA of the CDR3 is TGTGCCAGCAGCCACCCCCCTGGGGGTTACACCGGGGAGCTGTTTTTT. Its protein product is CASSHPPGGYTGELFF.

This clonotype was seen more than once but under ten times. V gene TRBV4-1 combines with J gene TRBJ1-1; D may be TRBD1 (6 bases). CDR1 is MGHRA, CDR2 YSYEKL, per germline. Trimming removed 2 bases at V and 0 bases at J, with 10 bases between. The CDR3 runs 15 residues. The DNA for the CDR3 is TGCGCCAGCAGCCAAACCGGGACACTGAACACTGAAGCTTTCTTT. Its protein is CASSQTGTLNTEAFF.

This clonotype was counted only a few times. This chain joins TRBV7-2 and TRBJ2-3; 10 bases match TRBD2. CDR1 and CDR2 (germline): SGHTA, FQGNSA. J was trimmed by 3 bases and V by 5 bases; bases with no gene match: 11. CDR3 length: 17 amino acids. As DNA, the CDR3 is TGTGCCAGCAGCATCAACCGACTAGCGGGTCTAACAGATACGCAGTATTTT. Protein: CASSINRLAGLTDTQYF.

The chain carries TRBV5-4 and TRBJ2-1; possibly TRBD2 for D (6 bases). Deletions cut 4 bases from V and 3 bases from J, with 17 bases between. The CDR3 is 16 residues long. Germline-derived CDR1 and CDR2 are SGHNT and YYREEE (reference sequence). CDR3 sequence reads: CASSPPRSGYYNEQFF. The CDR3 DNA follows: TGTGCCAGCAGCCCCCCAAGGAGCGGGTACTACAATGAGCAGTTCTTC.

This clonotype was counted a few times. V and J are TRBV7-2 and TRBJ1-2; D is perhaps TRBD1 (5 bases). The V gene's germline CDR1 is SGHTA and CDR2 FQGNSA. The CDR3 is made up of 14 amino acids. Trimming stripped 3 bases from V and 3 bases from J, with 11 bases between. The DNA of the CDR3 is TGTGCCAGCAGCTTCAGGGACGCCGACTATGGCTACACCTTC. As protein: CASSFRDADYGYTF.

This rearrangement joins TRBV5-1 to TRBJ1-1; D not resolved. Trimming stripped 5 bases from V and 3 bases from J, with 11 bases between. The germline V gene has CDR1 SGHRS and CDR2 YFSETQ. The length of the CDR3 is 13 residues. In DNA, the CDR3 is TGCGCCAGCAGTTCGGCTCCGGACACTGAAGCTTTCTTT. Protein: CASSSAPDTEAFF.

This clonotype was detected many times. The rearrangement joins TRBV12-3 or TRBV12-4 to TRBJ1-5; TRBD1 matches 7 bases. V shed 2 bases, J shed 7 bases, and the junction held 8 bases outside the gene matches. This CDR3 has 15 amino acids. The CDR3 DNA follows: TGTGCCAGCAGTTTAAGACAGGGATTTGGCCAGCCCCAGCATTTT. Its translation is CASSLRQGFGQPQHF.

This clonotype was detected a few times. The chain combines TRBV7-3 with TRBJ2-3; maybe TRBD2 (6 bases). The CDR3 runs 14 residues. V was trimmed by 5 bases and J by 6 bases, leaving 15 bases between them. Germline V gene sequence: CDR1 SGHTA, CDR2 FQGTGA. The CDR3 loop reads CASSHGPGEDTQYF. CDR3 bases: TGTGCCAGCAGCCATGGGCCGGGGGAGGATACGCAGTATTTT.

The V call is TRBV2, the J call TRBJ2-3; TRBD1 is a possible D gene (6 bases). Between the trimmed V and J ends, which lost 7 bases and 0 bases, there was a span of 14 bases. The CDR3 is 15 residues long. Germline lookup yields CDR1 SNHLY and CDR2 FYNNEI. The CDR3 here is CASNKWGLSTDTQYF. In DNA form, the CDR3 reads TGTGCCAGCAATAAATGGGGGCTTAGCACAGATACGCAGTATTTT.

The CDR3: CASSLSAGQAQPQHF. CDR3 in DNA: TGTGCCAGCAGCTTAAGTGCGGGGCAGGCTCAGCCCCAGCATTTT. The chain carries TRBV7-9 and TRBJ1-5; a possible D gene is TRBD1 (5 bases). The V end was cut by 2 bases, the J end by 6 bases, with 14 bases between. Per germline, CDR1 SEHNR and CDR2 FQNEAQ (reference sequence). This CDR3 spans 15 amino acids.

This clonotype was recorded a few times. The genes are TRBV5-5 and TRBJ2-7; D unresolved. Germline CDR1 SGHKS, CDR2 YYEKEE (reference sequence). V lost 0 bases and J lost 2, with 9 bases in between. The CDR3 extends over 14 amino acids. CDR3 DNA: TGTGCCAGCAGCTTGGGACGGATTGCCTACGAGCAGTACTTC. Translating it yields CASSLGRIAYEQYF. The entire variable domain, with the rest obtained from reference TRBV5-5 and TRBJ2-7, is as follows: DAGVTQSPTHLIKTRGQQVTLRCSPISGHKSVSWYQQVLGQGPQFIFQYYEKEERGRGNFPDRFSARQFPNYSSELNVNALLLGDSALYLCASSLGRIAYEQYFGPGTRLTVT.

There are a few counts of this clonotype. The chain has TRBV7-2 and TRBJ2-7; 9 bases fit TRBD1. The CDR3 has 14 amino acids. The V gene's germline CDR1 is SGHTA and CDR2 FQGNSA. V shed 2 bases, J shed 7 bases, and the junction held 6 bases outside the gene matches. CDR3 bases: TGTGCCAGCAGCTTAATACAGGGGGCGGGTGAGCAGTACGTC. It encodes CASSLIQGAGEQYV.

This clonotype was counted between two and nine times. This chain links TRBV12-3 or TRBV12-4 with TRBJ1-6; D gene unclear. The CDR3 sequence is 15 residues long. V was shortened by 4 bases and J by 4 bases, with 11 bases between the two germline ends. The CDR3 sequence is CASSSGITYNSPLHF. CDR3 nucleotides: TGTGCCAGCAGTTCCGGGATAACATATAATTCACCCCTCCACTTT.

The chain combines TRBV21-1 with TRBJ2-7; TRBD1 is the table's D call and was not checked against the DNA. TRBV21-1 is annotated as a pseudogene. This CDR3 spans 16 amino acids. The CDR3 spells CASSAGTGGDSYEQYV. CDR3 DNA: TGTGCCAGCAGCGCGGGGACAGGGGGCGACTCCTACGAGCAGTACGTC.

This clonotype was counted a single time. The CDR3 region is CASSGPSGGPQTQYF. CDR3 DNA: TGTGCCAGCAGCGGGCCTAGCGGGGGGCCTCAGACCCAGTACTTC. The chain couples TRBV11-3 to TRBJ2-5, with 11 bases that match TRBD2. In germline, CDR1 is SGHNT, CDR2 YENEEA. The V and J ends lost 5 bases and 6 bases, in that order; junction bases with no gene match: 8. The CDR3 extends over 15 amino acids. The complete variable domain, with remaining parts taken from reference TRBV11-3 and TRBJ2-5, reads EAGVVQSPRYKIIEKKQPVAFWCNPISGHNTLYWYLQNLGQGPELLIRYENEEAVDDSQLPKDRFSAERLKGVDSTLKIQPAELGDSAVYLCASSGPSGGPQTQYFGPGTRLLVL.